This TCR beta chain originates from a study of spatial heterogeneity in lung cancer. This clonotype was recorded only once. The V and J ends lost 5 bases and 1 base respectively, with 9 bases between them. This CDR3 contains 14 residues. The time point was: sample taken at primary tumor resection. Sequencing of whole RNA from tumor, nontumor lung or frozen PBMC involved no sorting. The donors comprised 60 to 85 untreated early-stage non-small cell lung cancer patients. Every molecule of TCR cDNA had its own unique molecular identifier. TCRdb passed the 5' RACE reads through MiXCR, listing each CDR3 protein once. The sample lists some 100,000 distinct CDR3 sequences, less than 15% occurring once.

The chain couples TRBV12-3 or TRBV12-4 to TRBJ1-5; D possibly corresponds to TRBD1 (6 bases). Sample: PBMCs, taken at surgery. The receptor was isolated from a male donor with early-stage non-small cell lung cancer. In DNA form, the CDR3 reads TGTGCCAGCAGTAAAACAGGGAGCAATCAGCCCCAGCATTTT. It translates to CASSKTGSNQPQHF.